This T cell receptor (beta chain) stems from a study of T cell responses to AZD1222 COVID-19 vaccine. Findings and limits, study-wide: With two AZD1222 doses given, Spike-specific TCR breadth and depth both rose. Sampling that yielded the repertoires occurred only after the peak T cell response. Only six AZD1222 recipients tested seropositive at baseline.

As concerns this clone: Its matching antigen is unknown.

TCRdb's table, derived via immunoSEQ multiplex PCR, lists solely in-frame clones and lacks some. Among approximately 44,000 clones listed, less than 85% were seen once. The TCR originated in an adult in good health. The sequencing used peripheral blood, collected on day 0 of AZD1222 vaccination.

CDR3 DNA sequence: TGTGCCAGCAGCTTCGGTGAGGTAAAGGACTCACCCCTCCACTTT. It yields the protein CASSFGEVKDSPLHF. The gene calls are TRBV7-9 and TRBJ1-6; no clear D. The CDR3 contains 15 residues. Trimming cost V 3 bases and J 10 bases, with 16 bases left between them. Germline values: CDR1 SEHNR, CDR2 FQNEAQ (reference sequence).